The clone carrying this TCR beta chain was seen many times. The antigen is unknown. Making use of molecular barcodes, quantitative 5'-RACE generated TCR beta libraries. TCRdb reprocessed the 5' RACE reads via MiXCR and lists one record per CDR3 protein. The sample includes about 42,000 distinct CDR3 sequences, around 3.8% of them seen just once. The data were obtained in a study of CD8 T cells in ankylosing spondylitis. The study, taken as a whole, reports: Existing reports had already noted some motif variants in reactive arthritis synovial fluid and blood. Reportedly, disease-linked clones are significantly enriched in ankylosing spondylitis patients' matched synovial fluid. Blood of patients with ankylosing spondylitis appeared to be characterized by a TCR beta motif of about eight highly homologous variants.

The CDR3 has 16 residues. V lost 4 bases and J lost 0, with 13 bases in between. Germline CDR1 SGDLS, CDR2 YYNGEE. This TCR was recovered from a female donor with ankylosing spondylitis or in good health (not recorded which). The chain carries TRBV9 and TRBJ1-4; D possibly corresponds to TRBD1 (5 bases). What was sequenced was blood, either unsorted or a sorted T cell fraction (not recorded which). This CDR3 reads CASSPRGLATNEKLFF. CDR3 nucleotides: TGTGCCAGCAGCCCAAGGGGATTGGCAACTAATGAAAAACTGTTTTTT.